The clone carrying this T cell receptor (beta chain) came up once. There are 17 residues in the CDR3. Per germline, CDR1 KGHDR and CDR2 SFDVKD. This sample is drawn from a study of tumor-infiltrating lymphocytes in oesophageal squamous cell carcinoma. In TCRdb, the PCR reads were re-called with MiXCR into one record per CDR3 protein. Of fewer than 15,000 distinct CDR3 sequences listed, less than 55% are singletons. Input material: normal esophageal tissue next to the tumor. The J gene is TRBJ2-3, the V gene TRBV24-1; D might be TRBD2 (5 bases). Matching the DNA end better, TRBJ2-5 makes the J call doubtful. This clonotype was sampled from a male donor with esophageal squamous cell carcinoma. As DNA, the CDR3 is TGTGCCACCAGTGATCCGACCCCCGGGAAAGGGCATAAGACCCAGTACTTC. Its translation: CATSDPTPGKGHKTQYF.